Below are 15 T cell receptor beta chains sequenced from a single sample in a study of human T cells and chemical hapten exposure. TCRdb fed the RACE reads into MiXCR, producing one record per CDR3 protein. Here the sample spans roughly 360,000 distinct CDR3 sequences, roughly 4.8% being singletons. Specified time point: patch test 1, 2 weeks after DPC sensitization. Treatment here: therapeutic diphenylcyclopropenone sensitization with weekly scalp DPC. Here the sequenced sample was whole blood, taken in connection with sensitization to the hapten diphenylcyclopropenone (DPC). The receptors originated from a woman in her 50s with alopecia areata. Some clones in this sample may be carry-over from other donors' samples.

V usage is TRBV11-2 and J usage is TRBJ2-1; 13 bases fit TRBD2. The ends lost 1 base at V and 10 bases at J; junction bases unmatched: 7. The CDR3 consists of 16 residues. Germline V gives CDR1 SGHAT, CDR2 FQNNGV. The CDR3 DNA follows: TGTGCCAGCAGCTTAGGTGGACTAGCGGGAGAGGAGGAGCAGTTCTTC. This translates into CASSLGGLAGEEEQFF.

This clonotype has a count of ten or more. This chain uses TRBV5-1 with TRBJ2-3; TRBD2 matches at 15 bases. In germline, CDR1 is SGHRS, CDR2 YFSETQ. The junction had 7 bases not matched to a gene; V was cut back by 4 bases and J by 7 bases. The CDR3 consists of 16 residues. CDR3 loop: CASSAGTSGGRNTQYF. For the CDR3, the DNA is TGCGCCAGCAGCGCCGGGACTAGCGGGGGGAGGAATACGCAGTATTTT.

This clonotype was counted ten times or more. V is TRBV28 and J is TRBJ2-1; the match to TRBD2 covers 13 bases. The V and J ends lost 4 bases and 7 bases, in that order; junction bases with no gene match: 4. Germline values: CDR1 MDHEN, CDR2 SYDVKM. The CDR3 has 15 residues. This CDR3 reads CASSSWTSGSNEQFF. DNA for the CDR3: TGTGCCAGCAGTTCCTGGACTAGCGGGAGTAATGAGCAGTTCTTC.

A word on this clonotype: A read error may explain this, as a much larger clone is one base away. The chain carries TRBV4-3 and TRBJ2-3; D uncertain. The CDR3 loop spans 15 amino acids. V shed 0 bases and J shed 5 bases, with 12 bases lying between them. Germline-derived CDR1 and CDR2 are LGHNA and YSLEER. The CDR3 region has the DNA TGCGCCAGCAGCCAAGAGGACCGCCTGGGAGATACGCAGTATTTT. Protein sequence: CASSQEDRLGDTQYF.

This clonotype was picked up many times. This chain uses TRBV29-1 with TRBJ2-6; unclear D gene. The CDR3 loop spans 14 amino acids. The V end was cut by 4 bases, the J end by 4 bases, with 11 bases between. Germline CDR1 reads SQVTM; CDR2 reads ANQGSEA. In DNA, the CDR3 is TGCAGCGTTGTGGGCGCGGACGGGGCCAACGTCCTGACTTTC. It translates to CSVVGADGANVLTF.

The sample holds many counts of this clonotype. The V call is TRBV7-9, the J call TRBJ2-2, with 8 bases fitting TRBD1. The CDR3 is 14 amino acids. Unmatched junction bases numbered 3, after V lost 5 bases and J lost 4 bases. Germline V gene sequence: CDR1 SEHNR, CDR2 FQNEAQ (reference sequence). In nucleotides, the CDR3 is TGTGCCAGCAGCAGACAGGGGACCACCGGGGAGCTGTTTTTT. This sequence encodes CASSRQGTTGELFF.

At least ten counts were recorded for this clonotype. This chain connects TRBV2 to TRBJ2-7; D not resolved. The CDR3 has 13 amino acids. V lost 4 bases, J lost 2 bases, and 9 bases lay in between. Germline V gene data show CDR1 as SNHLY and CDR2 as FYNNEI. Here the CDR3 reads CASSVVLTYEQYF. In DNA form, the CDR3 reads TGTGCCAGCAGTGTAGTCCTTACCTACGAGCAGTACTTC.

This chain links TRBV6-1 with TRBJ2-3; D ambiguous. Germline V gene lookup returns CDR1 MNHNS and CDR2 SASEGT. Trimming stripped 7 bases from V and 2 bases from J, with 16 bases between. This CDR3 contains 15 residues. CDR3 region: CASKLDRSFTDTQYF. In nucleotides, the CDR3 is TGTGCCAGCAAGCTAGACCGAAGTTTCACAGATACGCAGTATTTT.

This clonotype was recorded many times. This chain joins TRBV21-1 and TRBJ1-5; the DNA was not used to check the table's D call, TRBD1. TRBV21-1 is tagged as a pseudogene. This CDR3 has 15 residues. CDR3 amino acids: CASSSTGTPDQPQHF. CDR3 DNA: TGTGCCAGCAGCAGTACCGGGACCCCGGATCAGCCCCAGCATTTT.

This clonotype was seen many times. The chain joins TRBV9 to TRBJ2-2; 15 nucleotides match TRBD2. The J segment lost 6 bases and the V segment lost 4 bases, leaving 4 bases of the junction unmatched. Germline-derived CDR1 and CDR2 are SGDLS and YYNGEE. The CDR3 is 16 residues long. In DNA form, the CDR3 reads TGTGCCAGCAGCCCCCGGACTAGCGGGGGGGCCGGGGAGCTGTTTTTT. It encodes CASSPRTSGGAGELFF. Full variable domain (missing parts from reference TRBV9 and TRBJ2-2): DSGVTQTPKHLITATGQRVTLRCSPRSGDLSVYWYQQSLDQGLQFLIQYYNGEERAKGNILERFSAQQFPDLHSELNLSSLELGDSALYFCASSPRTSGGAGELFFGEGSRLTVL.

There are many counts of this clonotype. The V call is TRBV28, the J call TRBJ2-7; tentative D call: TRBD2 (7 bases). Between the trimmed V and J ends, which lost 6 bases and 3 bases, there was a span of 18 bases. This CDR3 contains 15 residues. Germline V gives CDR1 MDHEN, CDR2 SYDVKM. The CDR3 sequence: CASSHRGGRHYEQYF. The CDR3 DNA follows: TGTGCCAGCAGCCATAGGGGGGGGCGCCACTACGAGCAGTACTTC.

This clonotype was recorded a few times. V and J are TRBV3-1 and TRBJ2-5; 7 nucleotides agree with TRBD1. The CDR3 runs to 15 residues. J was trimmed by 2 bases and V by 7 bases; bases with no gene match: 10. From germline, CDR1 is LGHDT and CDR2 YNNKEL (reference sequence). CDR3 coding DNA: TGTGCCAGCACCTCACTGACAGGGCCTCAAGAGACCCAGTACTTC. It encodes CASTSLTGPQETQYF.

The sample holds many counts of this clonotype. This chain links TRBV29-1 with TRBJ2-1, with a weak D call TRBD2 (5 bases). The V gene lost 4 bases and the J gene lost 7 bases, with 17 bases spanning the gap. Per germline, CDR1 SQVTM and CDR2 ANQGSEA. CDR3 length: 14 residues. The CDR3 nucleotides read TGCAGCGTTGGTCTCCTAGCCGGGAAGAATGAGCAGTTCTTC. This gives the protein CSVGLLAGKNEQFF.

The rearrangement links TRBV29-1 to TRBJ2-7, with TRBD1 matching 7 bases. Losses at the gene ends were 4 bases for V and 6 bases for J; bases not matched to a gene: 6. There are 12 residues in the CDR3. In germline, CDR1 is SQVTM, CDR2 ANQGSEA. CDR3 nucleotide sequence: TGCAGCGTTGGGACAGGCCCACCCGAGCAGTACTTC. Translation gives CSVGTGPPEQYF.

This clonotype was seen only a few times. This chain uses TRBV6-6 with TRBJ2-3; TRBD2 matches at 12 bases. The ends lost 5 bases at V and 9 bases at J; junction bases unmatched: 9. Looked up from germline, CDR1 is MNHNY and CDR2 is SVGAGI (reference sequence). The CDR3 loop spans 15 amino acids. The CDR3 loop reads CASSLAGGPHETQYF. The CDR3 DNA reads TGTGCCAGCAGTCTAGCGGGGGGGCCACATGAGACGCAGTATTTT.